This entry describes one T cell receptor (beta chain). Assay used: immunoSEQ multiplex PCR; TCRdb lists only in-frame clones, some missing. The sample includes 13,000 or so clones, approximately 84% of them seen just once. The data were taken from a study of OX40 agonist ivuxolimab in advanced cancers. The CDR3 contains 14 residues. Germline assignment: CDR1 MNHEY and CDR2 SMNVEV (reference sequence). V was trimmed by 4 bases and J by 4 bases, leaving 13 bases between them. People who had autoimmune disease history or systemic immunosuppression were excluded. This chain links TRBV27 with TRBJ2-5; the D is unclear. Material: CD4+ or CD8+ T cells sorted from blood, obtained in a trial of the OX40 agonist ivuxolimab. The sequence derives from an adult with an advanced solid tumor such as melanoma, head and neck, liver or kidney cancer. CDR3 in amino acids: CASSSPPRLETQYF. For the CDR3, the DNA is TGTGCCAGCAGTTCCCCCCCGCGCCTAGAGACCCAGTACTTC.